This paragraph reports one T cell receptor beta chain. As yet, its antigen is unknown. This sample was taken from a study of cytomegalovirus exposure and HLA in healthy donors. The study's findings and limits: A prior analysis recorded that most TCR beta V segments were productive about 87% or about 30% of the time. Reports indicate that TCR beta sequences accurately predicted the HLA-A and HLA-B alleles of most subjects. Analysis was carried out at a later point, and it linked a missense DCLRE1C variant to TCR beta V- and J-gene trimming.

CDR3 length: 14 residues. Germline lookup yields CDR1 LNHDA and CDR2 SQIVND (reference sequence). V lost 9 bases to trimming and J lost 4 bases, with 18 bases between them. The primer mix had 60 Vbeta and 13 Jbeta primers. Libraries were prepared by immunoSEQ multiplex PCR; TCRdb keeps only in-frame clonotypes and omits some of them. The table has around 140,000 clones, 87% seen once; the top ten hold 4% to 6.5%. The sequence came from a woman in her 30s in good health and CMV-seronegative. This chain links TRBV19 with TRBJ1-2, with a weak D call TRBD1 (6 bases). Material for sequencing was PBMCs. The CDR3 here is CASSKQGLFYGYTF. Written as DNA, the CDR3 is TGTGCCAGCTCGAAACAGGGTTTGTTCTATGGCTACACCTTC.